These T cell receptor beta chains were read from a single sample in a study of OX40 agonist ivuxolimab in advanced cancers. Produced via immunoSEQ multiplex PCR; TCRdb's table is partial and in-frame only. The table has some 90,000 clones, around 86% seen once. Sequenced material: CD4+ or CD8+ T cells sorted from blood, taken in a trial of the OX40 agonist ivuxolimab. The receptor source for this set is an adult with an advanced solid tumor such as melanoma, head and neck, liver or kidney cancer. Each CDR3 is given with its conserved first and last residue. The order of the fields is clone size, D gene, J gene, V gene, CDR3 protein, CDR3 DNA. D genes are given only for firm matches. The size of a clone is reported for some rows only, either as once, few or many, or as a class for expanded clones.

- | TRBD1 | TRBJ1-2 | TRBV2 | CASDETGGQGGYTF | TGTGCCAGCGATGAGACAGGGGGGCAGGGTGGCTACACCTTC
few | - | TRBJ2-7 | TRBV2 | CASTRDTSSYEQYF | TGTGCCAGTACCCGGGACACAAGCTCCTACGAGCAGTACTTC
- | - | TRBJ2-7 | TRBV11-2 | CASSFDPGSYEQYF | TGTGCCAGCAGCTTTGACCCGGGCTCCTACGAGCAGTACTTC
once | - | TRBJ2-6 | TRBV18 | CASSPPLVGSRAGFSGANVLTF | TGTGCCAGCTCACCACCGTTGGTCGGTTCAAGGGCTGGTTTCTCTGGGGCCAACGTCCTGACTTTC
- | TRBD1 | TRBJ1-6 | TRBV6-6 | CASSSDRDPPLHF | TGTGCCAGCAGTTCCGACAGGGATCCACCCCTCCACTTT
- | - | TRBJ1-2 | TRBV9 | CASSLSQRTNYGYTF | TGTGCCAGCAGCTTATCACAGAGGACGAACTATGGCTACACCTTC
- | TRBD2 | TRBJ2-2 | TRBV5-4 | CASSLLTGLAGGELFF | TGTGCCAGCAGCCTACTAACGGGACTAGCTGGCGGGGAGCTGTTTTTT
- | TRBD1 | TRBJ2-1 | TRBV7-8 | CASSTTGGQFF | TGTGCCAGCAGCACCACAGGGGGTCAGTTCTTC
- | TRBD1 | TRBJ1-5 | TRBV2 | CASSYQGDQPQHF | TGTGCCAGCAGCTACCAGGGGGATCAGCCCCAGCATTTT
- | - | TRBJ1-3 | TRBV19 | CASTKGVSGNTIYF | TGTGCCAGTACAAAAGGGGTTTCTGGAAACACCATATATTTT
- | - | TRBJ1-6 | TRBV7-8 | CASHPWALSSYNSPLHF | TGTGCCAGCCACCCTTGGGCCCTCAGCTCCTATAATTCACCCCTCCACTTT
- | - | TRBJ1-1 | TRBV7-3 | CASSLTRDTEAFF | TGTGCCAGCAGCTTAACGAGGGACACTGAAGCTTTCTTT
- | - | TRBJ1-3 | TRBV9 | CASSVDVGWGNTIYF | TGTGCCAGCAGCGTAGACGTAGGGTGGGGCAACACCATATATTTT
- | TRBD1 | TRBJ1-1 | TRBV28 | CASSLGQGVMNTEAFF | TGTGCCAGCAGTTTAGGTCAGGGGGTTATGAACACTGAAGCTTTCTTT
- | - | TRBJ2-3 | TRBV11-2 | CASSPGTDTQYF | TGTGCCAGCAGCCCTGGTACAGATACGCAGTATTTT
- | - | TRBJ2-3 | TRBV6-1 | CASSPHSDTQYF | TGTGCCAGCAGTCCGCATTCAGATACGCAGTATTTT
few | - | TRBJ1-2 | TRBV5-1 | CASSLTIGYGYTF | TGCGCCAGCAGCCTGACTATCGGCTATGGCTACACCTTC
- | TRBD1 | TRBJ2-6 | TRBV28 | CASTSWTGQPGANVLTF | TGTGCCAGCACTTCCTGGACAGGGCAGCCTGGGGCCAACGTCCTGACTTTC
- | - | TRBJ2-3 | TRBV5-1 | CASSLATLGDTQYF | TGCGCCAGCAGCTTGGCCACCCTGGGTGATACGCAGTATTTT
- | - | TRBJ2-3 | TRBV15 | CATRPLGVSTDTQYF | TGTGCCACCAGGCCCCTAGGAGTGAGCACAGATACGCAGTATTTT
- | - | TRBJ2-5 | TRBV5-4 | CASSQNKGGRETQYF | TGTGCCAGCAGCCAAAACAAAGGGGGAAGGGAGACCCAGTACTTC
- | - | TRBJ2-7 | TRBV6-1 | CASSDFRAEQYF | TGTGCCAGCAGTGATTTTCGGGCTGAGCAGTACTTC
once | TRBD1 | TRBJ1-6 | TRBV6-5 | CASSSGRGRSPLHF | TGTGCCAGCTCCTCCGGCAGGGGGAGGTCACCCCTCCACTTT
- | TRBD1 | TRBJ1-2 | TRBV7-9 | CASSLGSTGNTF | TGTGCCAGCAGCTTAGGATCGACAGGGAATACCTTC
- | - | TRBJ1-6 | TRBV6-1 | CASSEFSGYNSPLHF | TGTGCCAGCAGTGAATTCAGCGGCTATAATTCACCCCTCCACTTT
- | - | TRBJ2-3 | TRBV2 | CASKDRGMGTDTQYF | TGTGCCAGCAAGGATCGGGGGATGGGGACAGATACGCAGTATTTT
- | - | TRBJ2-4 | TRBV11-2 | CASSLRVEKNIQYF | TGTGCCAGCAGCTTAAGAGTCGAGAAAAACATTCAGTACTTC
- | - | TRBJ1-2 | TRBV4-1 | CASSQAGGSYGYTF | TGCGCCAGCAGCCAAGCCGGGGGAAGCTATGGCTACACCTTC
- | TRBD1 | TRBJ1-5 | TRBV4-1 | CASSQTAGTAGQPQHF | TGCGCCAGCAGCCAAACAGCTGGGACAGCTGGACAGCCCCAGCATTTT
- | - | TRBJ1-3 | TRBV23-1 | CASEHQGKDSGNTIYF | TGCGCCAGCGAACACCAGGGGAAAGACTCTGGAAACACCATATATTTT
- | TRBD1 | TRBJ2-5 | TRBV5-6 | CASSLTGGTQYF | TGTGCCAGCAGCTTGACAGGGGGGACCCAGTACTTC
- | - | TRBJ1-1 | TRBV7-3 | CASSLGENTEAFF | TGTGCCAGCAGCTTAGGGGAGAACACTGAAGCTTTCTTT
- | TRBD1 | TRBJ1-3 | TRBV7-2 | CASPGDRGGNTIYF | TGTGCGAGTCCGGGCGACAGGGGTGGAAACACCATATATTTT
- | TRBD2 | TRBJ2-2 | TRBV7-2 | CASSLWASGVSGELFF | TGTGCCAGCAGCTTATGGGCTAGCGGGGTATCCGGGGAGCTGTTTTTT
- | TRBD1 | TRBJ1-2 | TRBV10-3 | CAISGPGTGGLNYGYTF | TGTGCCATCAGTGGTCCCGGGACAGGGGGCCTTAACTATGGCTACACCTTC
- | - | TRBJ2-6 | TRBV6-5 | CASSYSPSGANVLTF | TGTGCCAGCAGTTACTCCCCGTCCGGGGCCAACGTCCTGACTTTC
once | - | TRBJ2-4 | TRBV28 | CASRAAVINIQYF | TGTGCCAGCAGGGCGGCCGTGATAAACATTCAGTACTTC